Shown below are 11 T cell receptor beta chains from a single sample sequenced in a study of cytomegalovirus exposure and HLA in healthy donors. The PCR used 60 Vbeta and 13 Jbeta primers. Profiled with immunoSEQ multiplex PCR; TCRdb holds only in-frame clones, not every one. The table includes approximately 150,000 clones, around 80% detected once. The sample was PBMCs. Source of these receptors: an older woman in good health and CMV-seropositive.

The chain is built from TRBV5-6 and TRBJ1-1, with 7 bases that match TRBD1. CDR1 is SGHDT, CDR2 YYEEEE, per germline. The CDR3 length is 16 residues. Germline trimming cut 4 bases from V and 1 base from J; bases unmatched to any gene: 10. For the CDR3, the DNA is TGTGCCAGCAGCCCCGGGACAGTGGCATGGAACACTGAAGCTTTCTTT. Translating it yields CASSPGTVAWNTEAFF. Variable domain in full (rest from reference TRBV5-6 and TRBJ1-1): DAGVTQSPTHLIKTRGQQVTLRCSPKSGHDTVSWYQQALGQGPQFIFQYYEEEERQRGNFPDRFSGHQFPNYSSELNVNALLLGDSALYLCASSPGTVAWNTEAFFGQGTRLTVV.

J is TRBJ1-5 and V is TRBV29-1; 10 positions match TRBD1. Germline lookup yields CDR1 SQVTM and CDR2 ANQGSEA. CDR3 size: 13 residues. V lost 7 bases to trimming and J lost 4 bases; unmatched junction nucleotides: 4. The CDR3 loop reads CSAGQGLNQPQHF. The CDR3 DNA is TGCAGCGCGGGACAGGGGCTGAATCAGCCCCAGCATTTT.

J is TRBJ2-2 and V is TRBV5-1; D gene uncertain. Germline CDR1 and CDR2: SGHRS and YFSETQ. The length of the CDR3 is 15 residues. V was trimmed by 3 bases and J by 0 bases, leaving 9 bases between them. The CDR3 coding sequence is TGCGCCAGCAGCTCGCAGCGACCGAACACCGGGGAGCTGTTTTTT. Residues: CASSSQRPNTGELFF.

The gene calls are TRBV7-2 and TRBJ1-3; unclear D gene. Trimming shortened V by 2 bases and J by 0 bases, and 14 bases separated the two germline ends. CDR3 length: 17 amino acids. Germline CDR1 reads SGHTA; CDR2 reads FQGNSA. As DNA, the CDR3 is TGTGCCAGCAGCTTAATTACCAGTTCCAGCTCTGGAAACACCATATATTTT. This encodes CASSLITSSSSGNTIYF.

The chain carries TRBV5-1 and TRBJ2-7, with 7 nucleotides matching TRBD2. The CDR3 is 16 residues long. The junction had 15 bases not matched to a gene; V was cut back by 5 bases and J by 4 bases. The germline V gene encodes CDR1 SGHRS and CDR2 YFSETQ. The CDR3 bases are TGCGCCAGCAGTTTGAACCCGGGCCGGGGGGTATACGAGCAGTACTTC. It is translated as CASSLNPGRGVYEQYF.

This chain uses TRBV14 with TRBJ2-7; TRBD2 might be the D (6 bases). The V end lost 4 bases, the J end lost 2 bases, and 18 bases lay between the germline ends. From germline, CDR1 is SGHDN and CDR2 FVKESK. The CDR3 consists of 16 residues. The CDR3 protein is CASSLPLPGETYEQYF. Here the CDR3 DNA reads TGTGCCAGCAGCCTCCCCCTTCCGGGAGAGACCTACGAGCAGTACTTC.

Here the CDR3 DNA reads TGTGCCAGCAGGAGACTTCAGGATACGCAGTATTTT. It is translated as CASRRLQDTQYF. V is TRBV2 and J is TRBJ2-3; D ambiguous. CDR3 length: 12 amino acids. Trimming removed 6 bases at V and 6 bases at J, with 10 bases between. The germline CDR1 and CDR2 sequences are SNHLY and FYNNEI.

The chain uses TRBV18 and TRBJ2-1; TRBD2 is a possible D gene (5 bases). This CDR3 is built from 15 residues. Germline V gene sequence: CDR1 KGHSH, CDR2 LQKENI. Trimming removed 3 bases at V and 6 bases at J, with 15 bases between. The CDR3 region is CASSPPLLAGNEQFF. The CDR3 nucleotides are TGTGCCAGCTCACCGCCCCTTTTGGCGGGCAATGAGCAGTTCTTC.

The chain carries TRBV30 and TRBJ1-4, with 8 bases lining up with TRBD1. This CDR3 has 15 amino acids. CDR1 GTSNPN and CDR2 SVGIG come from the germline V gene (reference sequence). V lost 1 base, J lost 4 bases, and 5 bases stayed unmatched. This chain's CDR3 is CAWSAGQGRNEKLFF. CDR3 coding DNA: TGTGCCTGGAGTGCCGGACAGGGACGTAATGAAAAACTGTTTTTT. Using reference TRBV30 and TRBJ1-4 for the parts outside the CDR3, the full variable domain is SQTIHQWPATLVQPVGSPLSLECTVEGTSNPNLYWYRQAAGRGLQLLFYSVGIGQISSEVPQNLSASRPQDRQFILSSKKLLLSDSGFYLCAWSAGQGRNEKLFFGSGTQLSVL.

The V gene is TRBV5-1, the J gene TRBJ1-3; a weak D match, TRBD1 (5 bases). The CDR3 runs 15 residues. With 7 bases removed from V and 0 bases from J, the gap between germline ends came to 14 bases. CDR1 and CDR2 from the germline V gene are SGHRS and YFSETQ. CDR3 amino acids: CASSGGGRSGNTIYF. The CDR3, as DNA: TGCGCCAGCTCCGGGGGGGGACGCTCTGGAAACACCATATATTTT.

This chain joins TRBV4-1 and TRBJ2-2; 7 positions match TRBD2. The CDR3 has 15 residues. The V segment lost 5 bases and the J segment 4 bases; nucleotides outside the gene matches: 7. Germline CDR1 and CDR2: MGHRA and YSYEKL. CDR3 residues: CASSDRTRTTGELFF. The CDR3 coding sequence is TGCGCCAGCAGCGACCGGACTAGAACCACCGGGGAGCTGTTTTTT.